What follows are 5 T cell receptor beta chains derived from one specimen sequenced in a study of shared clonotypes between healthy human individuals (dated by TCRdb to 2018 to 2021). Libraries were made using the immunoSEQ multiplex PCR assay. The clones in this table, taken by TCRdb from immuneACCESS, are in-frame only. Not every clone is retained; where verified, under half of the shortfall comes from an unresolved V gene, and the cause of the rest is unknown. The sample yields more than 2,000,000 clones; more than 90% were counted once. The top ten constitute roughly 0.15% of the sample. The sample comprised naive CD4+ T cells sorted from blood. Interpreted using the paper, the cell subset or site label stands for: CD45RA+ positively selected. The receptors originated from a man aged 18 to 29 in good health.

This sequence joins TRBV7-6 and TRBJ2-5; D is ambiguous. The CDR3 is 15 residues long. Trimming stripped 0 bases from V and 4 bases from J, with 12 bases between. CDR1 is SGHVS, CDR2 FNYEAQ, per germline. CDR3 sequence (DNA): TGTGCCAGCAGCTTAGCGCTAATAGTTCGAGAGACCCAGTACTTC. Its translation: CASSLALIVRETQYF. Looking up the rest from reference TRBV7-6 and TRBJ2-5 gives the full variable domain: GAGVSQSPRYKVTKRGQDVALRCDPISGHVSLYWYRQALGQGPEFLTYFNYEAQQDKSGLPNDRFSAERPEGSISTLTIQRTEQRDSAMYRCASSLALIVRETQYFGPGTRLLVL.

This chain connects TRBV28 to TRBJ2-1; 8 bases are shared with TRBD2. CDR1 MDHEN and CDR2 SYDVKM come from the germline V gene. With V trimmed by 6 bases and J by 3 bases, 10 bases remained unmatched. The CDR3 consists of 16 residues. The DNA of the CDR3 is TGTGCCAGCAGCCCCCGGGGACTAGGAGACTACAATGAGCAGTTCTTC. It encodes CASSPRGLGDYNEQFF. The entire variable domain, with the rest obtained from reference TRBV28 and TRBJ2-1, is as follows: DVKVTQSSRYLVKRTGEKVFLECVQDMDHENMFWYRQDPGLGLRLIYFSYDVKMKEKGDIPEGYSVSREKKERFSLILESASTNQTSMYLCASSPRGLGDYNEQFFGPGTRLTVL.

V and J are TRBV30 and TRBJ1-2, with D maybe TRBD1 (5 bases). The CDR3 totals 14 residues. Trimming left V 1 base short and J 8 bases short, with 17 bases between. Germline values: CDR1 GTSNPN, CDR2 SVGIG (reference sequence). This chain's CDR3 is CAWSESHGASGYTF. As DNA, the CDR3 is TGTGCCTGGAGTGAATCCCACGGGGCGTCCGGCTACACCTTC. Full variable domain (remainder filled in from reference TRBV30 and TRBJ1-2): SQTIHQWPATLVQPVGSPLSLECTVEGTSNPNLYWYRQAAGRGLQLLFYSVGIGQISSEVPQNLSASRPQDRQFILSSKKLLLSDSGFYLCAWSESHGASGYTFGSGTRLTVV.

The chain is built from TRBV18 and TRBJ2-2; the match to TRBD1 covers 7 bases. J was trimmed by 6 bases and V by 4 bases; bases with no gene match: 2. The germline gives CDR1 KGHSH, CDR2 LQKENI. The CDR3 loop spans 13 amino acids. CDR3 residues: CASSRDSSGELFF. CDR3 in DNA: TGTGCCAGCTCACGGGACAGTTCCGGGGAGCTGTTTTTT.

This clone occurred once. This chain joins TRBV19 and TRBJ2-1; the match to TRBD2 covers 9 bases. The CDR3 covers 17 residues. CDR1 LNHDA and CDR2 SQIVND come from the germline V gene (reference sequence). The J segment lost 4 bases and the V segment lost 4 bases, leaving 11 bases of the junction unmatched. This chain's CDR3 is CASSKERGAFQYNEQFF. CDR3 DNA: TGTGCCAGTAGTAAGGAGCGGGGGGCCTTTCAGTACAATGAGCAGTTCTTC.